This entry describes one TCR beta chain. The antigen is unknown. Donors, without exception, were Caucasian adults residing in Nashville, Tennessee. The data were taken from a study of shared clonotypes between healthy human individuals. Whole-study results and caveats: The low donor count limited represented genetic and exposure-history diversity. What naive subsets generally showed was a larger estimated richness than memory subsets showed.

The V and J ends lost 0 bases and 0 bases respectively, with 10 bases between them. This CDR3 has 17 amino acids. CDR1 is SGHRS and CDR2 is YFSETQ in the germline V gene. Once extracted for a subset, genomic DNA was divided evenly among several immunoSEQ plates. Method: immunoSEQ multiplex PCR; TCRdb's copy keeps in-frame clones and lacks some. This table holds millions of clones, approximately 94% found once. V usage is TRBV5-1 and J usage is TRBJ2-6; D perhaps matches TRBD1 (6 bases). Sequencing input: naive CD4+ T cells sorted from blood. This sample's subset: CD45RA+ positively selected. The TCR comes from a man aged 18 to 35 in good health. For the CDR3, the DNA is TGCGCCAGCAGCTTGGGGACAGCCGACTCTGGGGCCAACGTCCTGACTTTC. Translating gives CASSLGTADSGANVLTF.